The present T cell receptor beta chain was sequenced within a study of response to subunit inactivated influenza vaccine. CDR1 and CDR2 from the germline V gene are MGHDK and SYGVNS. The CDR3 has 12 residues. The V gene lost 6 bases and the J gene lost 4 bases, with 8 bases spanning the gap. Findings and caveats of the study: That few new T cells are recruited by each seasonal influenza vaccination was the authors' suggestion.

Of note for this clonotype: Its antigen is as yet unknown.

TCRdb recomputed calls from the RT-PCR reads with MiXCR, one row per CDR3 protein. This table has roughly 760,000 distinct CDR3 sequences, 21% appearing once. Material: PBMCs from blood, obtained roughly 5 days after vaccination. The V and J genes are TRBV25-1 and TRBJ2-3, with a tentative D call TRBD2 (6 bases). The TCR was taken from a man aged 50-60 years who received an inactivated influenza vaccine. This chain's CDR3 is CASRLAADTQYF. In DNA, the CDR3 is TGTGCCAGCAGACTAGCCGCAGATACGCAGTATTTT. Together with reference TRBV25-1 and TRBJ2-3, the CDR3 gives the full variable domain: EADIYQTPRYLVIGTGKKITLECSQTMGHDKMYWYQQDPGMELHLIHYSYGVNSTEKGDLSSESTVSRIRTEHFPLTLESARPSHTSQYLCASRLAADTQYFGPGTRLTVL.